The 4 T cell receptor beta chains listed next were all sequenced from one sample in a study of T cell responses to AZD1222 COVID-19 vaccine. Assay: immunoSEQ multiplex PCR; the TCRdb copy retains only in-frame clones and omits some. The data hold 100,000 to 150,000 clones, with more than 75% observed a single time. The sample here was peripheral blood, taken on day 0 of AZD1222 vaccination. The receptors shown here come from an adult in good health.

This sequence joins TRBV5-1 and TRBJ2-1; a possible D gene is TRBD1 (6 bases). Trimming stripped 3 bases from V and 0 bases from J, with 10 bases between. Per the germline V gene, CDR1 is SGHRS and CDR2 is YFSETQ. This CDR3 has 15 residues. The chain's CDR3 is CASSWTAASYNEQFF. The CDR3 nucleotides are TGCGCCAGCAGCTGGACAGCGGCCTCCTACAATGAGCAGTTCTTC.

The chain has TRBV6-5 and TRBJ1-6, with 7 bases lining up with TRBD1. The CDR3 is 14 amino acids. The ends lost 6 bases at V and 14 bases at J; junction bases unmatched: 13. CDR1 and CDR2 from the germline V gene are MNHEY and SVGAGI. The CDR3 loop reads CASRITGVSGSLHF. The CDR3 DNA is TGTGCCAGCAGGATAACAGGGGTATCAGGTTCCCTCCACTTT.

The CDR3 protein is CASSLGLAGGLGNYNEQFF. The CDR3 region has the DNA TGTGCCAGCAGCTTAGGGCTAGCGGGGGGTCTTGGGAACTACAATGAGCAGTTCTTC. The chain uses TRBV7-6 and TRBJ2-1, with 11 bases matching TRBD2. The CDR3 is 19 amino acids. CDR1 is SGHVS, CDR2 FNYEAQ, per germline. J lost 3 bases, V lost 1 base, and 11 bases had no gene match.

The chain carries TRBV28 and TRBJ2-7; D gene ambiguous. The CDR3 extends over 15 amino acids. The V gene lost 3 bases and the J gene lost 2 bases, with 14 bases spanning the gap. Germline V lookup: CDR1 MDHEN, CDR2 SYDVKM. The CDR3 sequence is CASSLSLGFTYEQYF. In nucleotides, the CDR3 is TGTGCCAGCAGTTTGAGTTTGGGGTTTACCTACGAGCAGTACTTC.